This TCR beta chain stems from a study of spatial heterogeneity in lung cancer. Overall study context: Raw-read counts averaged over ten per unique TCR and UMI combination.

Study-wide results and limits: Blood contained ubiquitous expanded tumor TCRs more at resection than at follow-up.

A word on this clonotype: Its antigen remains unidentified.

Indicated time point: sample taken at primary tumor resection. No cells were sorted before sequencing. The whole RNA sequenced was extracted from tumor, nontumor lung or frozen PBMC. From the 5' RACE reads, TCRdb called clonotypes with MiXCR, one entry per CDR3 protein. The table has about 92,000 distinct CDR3 sequences, roughly 12% seen once. J was trimmed by 6 bases and V by 2 bases; bases with no gene match: 8. The CDR3 length is 14 residues. Germline loops: CDR1 DFQATT, CDR2 SNEGSKA (reference sequence). The source was PBMCs, collected at surgery. This receptor was taken from a male donor with early-stage non-small cell lung cancer. The V and J genes are TRBV20-1 and TRBJ2-3; 7 nucleotides agree with TRBD2. CDR3 protein: CSARQSGEIDTQYF. Written as DNA, the CDR3 is TGCAGTGCTAGACAGAGCGGGGAGATCGATACGCAGTATTTT.